One and the same sample provided the 32 T cell receptor beta chains below, sequenced in a study of T cell repertoires in cytomegalovirus infection. The antigens of these receptors remain unknown. TCRdb independently ran MiXCR on the reads; one entry per CDR3 protein. The table has approximately 500,000 distinct CDR3 sequences, 30% to 40% seen once. The sample in question was cultured PBMCs, obtained from culture after CMV antigen stimulation. The receptors come from a human donor in good health (CMV status not recorded). Some clones in this sample may be carry-over from other donors' samples.

Comment on this clonotype: Mismatch with germline at one junction end may stem from a read error. The chain combines TRBV7-2 with TRBJ1-5; D not resolved. Germline CDR1 is SGHTA and CDR2 is FQGNSA. The CDR3 sequence is 17 residues long. DNA for the CDR3: TGTGCCAACAGCTTAGCTATTTTGTGGAAAGTCAATCAGCCCCAGCATTTT. Translating it yields CANSLAILWKVNQPQHF. The variable domain in full, with the rest retrieved from reference TRBV7-2 and TRBJ1-5, is GAGVSQSPSNKVTEKGKDVELRCDPISGHTALYWYRQSLGQGLEFLIYFQGNSAPDKSGLPSDRFSAERTGGSVSTLTIQRTQQEDSAVYLCANSLAILWKVNQPQHFGDGTRLSIL.

This clonotype appeared a few times. The chain joins TRBV11-2 to TRBJ2-7; D is undetermined. V was trimmed by 1 base and J by 2 bases, leaving 9 bases between them. Germline V gene lookup returns CDR1 SGHAT and CDR2 FQNNGV. The CDR3 consists of 14 residues. CDR3 amino acids: CASSLVGGAYEQYV. DNA for the CDR3: TGTGCCAGCAGCTTAGTTGGTGGGGCCTACGAGCAGTACGTC.

This clonotype was detected a few times. J is TRBJ2-2 and V is TRBV7-9; 10 bases map to TRBD2. Trimming took 3 bases from V and 6 from J; bases not matched to a gene: 4. In germline, CDR1 is SEHNR, CDR2 FQNEAQ (reference sequence). The CDR3 extends over 15 amino acids. CDR3 sequence reads: CASSFASGSPGELFF. Written as DNA, the CDR3 is TGTGCCAGCAGCTTCGCTAGCGGGAGCCCCGGGGAGCTGTTTTTT.

This clonotype was seen more than once but under ten times. The rearrangement joins TRBV7-9 to TRBJ2-1, with TRBD2 matching 10 bases. Germline V gene data show CDR1 as SEHNR and CDR2 as FQNEAQ (reference sequence). The CDR3 has 15 residues. After removal of 4 bases from V and 3 bases from J, the junction contained 3 bases not matched to a gene. The CDR3 DNA sequence: TGTGCCAGCAGCTCACCTAGCGGGAGCTACAATGAGCAGTTCTTC. Protein: CASSSPSGSYNEQFF.

This clonotype appeared a few times. This chain joins TRBV15 and TRBJ2-5; 14 bases line up with TRBD2. This CDR3 has 16 amino acids. The germline V gene encodes CDR1 LNHNV and CDR2 YYDKDF (reference sequence). V dropped 5 bases and J dropped 5; count of bases not matched to a gene: 7. This CDR3 is CATSGGTSGSIETQYF. The DNA of the CDR3 is TGTGCCACCAGCGGCGGGACTAGCGGGAGCATCGAGACCCAGTACTTC. Filled out from reference TRBV15 and TRBJ2-5, the complete variable domain reads DAMVIQNPRYQVTQFGKPVTLSCSQTLNHNVMYWYQQKSSQAPKLLFHYYDKDFNNEADTPDNFQSRRPNTSFCFLDIRSPGLGDTAMYLCATSGGTSGSIETQYFGPGTRLLVL.

This clonotype was seen at least ten times. The gene calls are TRBV18 and TRBJ1-5; no firm D call. Germline CDR1 reads KGHSH; CDR2 reads LQKENI. V lost 0 bases to trimming and J lost 7 bases, with 16 bases between them. This CDR3 contains 16 residues. CDR3 sequence: CASSPPMGKSGQPQHF. For the CDR3, the DNA is TGTGCCAGCTCACCACCGATGGGGAAGTCGGGCCAGCCCCAGCATTTT.

The V call is TRBV20-1, the J call TRBJ2-3; D possibly corresponds to TRBD2 (6 bases). The germline gives CDR1 DFQATT, CDR2 SNEGSKA (reference sequence). Trimming cost V 0 bases and J 1 base, with 14 bases left between them. The CDR3 runs to 16 residues. CDR3 region: CSARDLAREGTDTQYF. The CDR3 DNA reads TGCAGTGCTAGAGATCTCGCGCGGGAAGGCACAGATACGCAGTATTTT.

The rearrangement joins TRBV6-1 to TRBJ2-1, with 11 bases that match TRBD2. V lost 6 bases, J lost 6 bases, and 4 bases stayed unmatched. The CDR3 totals 14 residues. Germline-derived CDR1 and CDR2 are MNHNS and SASEGT. CDR3 nucleotide sequence: TGTGCCAGCAGGGGACTAGCGGATTTCAATGAGCAGTTCTTC. As protein: CASRGLADFNEQFF.

The V call is TRBV19, the J call TRBJ2-3; 15 nucleotides match TRBD2. CDR3 length: 17 residues. J lost 4 bases, V lost 5 bases, and 7 bases had no gene match. The germline CDR1 and CDR2 sequences are LNHDA and SQIVND (reference sequence). DNA of the CDR3: TGTGCCAGTAGTGTCCCAGGACTAGCGGGAGGGCCAGATACGCAGTATTTT. This translates into CASSVPGLAGGPDTQYF.

This clonotype was picked up a small number of times. This rearrangement joins TRBV20-1 to TRBJ1-1; D is undetermined. Trimming took off 0 bases at V and 3 bases at J, with 11 bases between the two ends. Per germline, CDR1 DFQATT and CDR2 SNEGSKA (reference sequence). The CDR3 runs to 14 residues. The CDR3 is CSARDQGSYTEAFF. In DNA form, the CDR3 reads TGCAGTGCTAGAGATCAAGGGAGCTACACTGAAGCTTTCTTT.

The rearrangement uses TRBV2 and TRBJ1-6; D is unresolved. Trimming cost V 2 bases and J 0 bases, with 5 bases left between them. This CDR3 has 15 amino acids. The germline CDR1 and CDR2 sequences are SNHLY and FYNNEI. The CDR3: CASSELSSYNSPLHF. CDR3 coding DNA: TGTGCCAGCAGTGAACTGAGCTCCTATAATTCACCCCTCCACTTT. Looking up the rest from reference TRBV2 and TRBJ1-6 gives the full variable domain: EPEVTQTPSHQVTQMGQEVILRCVPISNHLYFYWYRQILGQKVEFLVSFYNNEISEKSEIFDDQFSVERPDGSNFTLKIRSTKLEDSAMYFCASSELSSYNSPLHFGNGTRLTVT.

This clonotype was counted only a few times. The genes are TRBV28 and TRBJ2-7, with 7 bases that match TRBD1. The CDR3 is 16 amino acids. V trimming: 2 bases; J trimming: 6 bases; junction bases outside the gene matches: 13. Germline values: CDR1 MDHEN, CDR2 SYDVKM. DNA of the CDR3: TGTGCCAGCAGTTTACTAACAGGGGAGAAGCCGGGCGAGCAGTACTTC. It yields the protein CASSLLTGEKPGEQYF.

This chain uses TRBV6-1 with TRBJ2-7; 11 bases match TRBD1. Trimming removed 6 bases from V and 1 base from J; junction bases left unmatched: 5. In germline, CDR1 is MNHNS, CDR2 SASEGT. CDR3 length: 15 amino acids. The CDR3 sequence is CASSSRDRGSYEQYF. The CDR3 DNA reads as TGTGCCAGCAGCTCCCGGGACAGGGGGTCCTACGAGCAGTACTTC.

Turning to this clonotype: The junction departs from the called germline gene at one end, perhaps through a read error. The chain employs TRBV12-3 or TRBV12-4 and TRBJ1-3; tentatively, D is TRBD1 (5 bases). This CDR3 has 15 amino acids. The CDR3 coding sequence is TGTGCCAACAGTTTCACGGGACGGACCCGGGACACCATATATTTT. Translation gives CANSFTGRTRDTIYF.

The CDR3 is CSARASQGNTGELFF. Here the CDR3 DNA reads TGCAGTGCTAGGGCGAGTCAGGGGAACACCGGGGAGCTGTTTTTT. V is TRBV20-1 and J is TRBJ2-2; TRBD1 is a possible D gene (5 bases). Trimming removed 3 bases from V and 1 base from J, with 12 bases in between. CDR1 and CDR2 from the germline V gene are DFQATT and SNEGSKA (reference sequence). This CDR3 comprises 15 residues.

This clonotype was seen only a few times. This chain links TRBV7-6 with TRBJ2-3, with 13 bases fitting TRBD2. The CDR3 spans 19 residues. From germline, CDR1 is SGHVS and CDR2 FNYEAQ. The V and J ends lost 5 bases and 7 bases, in that order; junction bases with no gene match: 18. CDR3 amino acids: CASSVGQLAGGHRGNTQYF. CDR3 coding DNA: TGTGCCAGCAGCGTAGGCCAACTAGCGGGAGGGCATCGCGGAAATACGCAGTATTTT.

This clonotype has at least ten counts. This sequence joins TRBV7-3 and TRBJ2-1; 7 nucleotides agree with TRBD1. This CDR3 spans 15 amino acids. Germline CDR1 is SGHTA and CDR2 is FQGTGA. Trimming cost V 9 bases and J 2 bases; bases outside gene matches: 10. The CDR3 nucleotides read TGTGCCAGTGCCCTTGACAGGGAACCCTACAATGAGCAGTTCTTC. The encoded protein is CASALDREPYNEQFF.

CDR3 coding DNA: TGTGCCAGCAGCTCCTTCAGGGGGTTCTATCTAGGAGCTTTCTTT. The encoded protein is CASSSFRGFYLGAFF. The chain is built from TRBV12-3 or TRBV12-4 and TRBJ1-1; TRBD1 matches 7 bases. V shed 6 bases and J 10 bases; nucleotides not matched to a gene: 17. The CDR3 extends over 15 amino acids.

V is TRBV7-2 and J is TRBJ2-6, with 7 bases that match TRBD1. Looked up from germline, CDR1 is SGHTA and CDR2 is FQGNSA. This CDR3 comprises 19 residues. Trimming removed 5 bases from V and 0 bases from J; junction bases left unmatched: 13. The CDR3 DNA follows: TGTGCCAGCAGCCTGAGACCTCCGGGACAGTTCTCTGGGGCCAACGTCCTGACTTTC. Amino acid sequence: CASSLRPPGQFSGANVLTF. Using reference TRBV7-2 and TRBJ2-6 for the parts outside the CDR3, the full variable domain is GAGVSQSPSNKVTEKGKDVELRCDPISGHTALYWYRQSLGQGLEFLIYFQGNSAPDKSGLPSDRFSAERTGGSVSTLTIQRTQQEDSAVYLCASSLRPPGQFSGANVLTFGAGSRLTVL.

This chain joins TRBV4-1 and TRBJ2-1, with no clear D. V lost 1 base and J lost 0, with 16 bases in between. The CDR3 spans 18 residues. Germline V gene lookup returns CDR1 MGHRA and CDR2 YSYEKL. The CDR3 DNA follows: TGCGCCAGCAGCCAAGGGTACGGGCTCCCGGGCTCCTACAATGAGCAGTTCTTC. It yields the protein CASSQGYGLPGSYNEQFF.

CDR3 amino acids: CASSKDSTLVETQYF. Here the CDR3 DNA reads TGTGCCAGTAGTAAGGACAGTACCCTGGTGGAGACCCAGTACTTC. The rearrangement uses TRBV19 and TRBJ2-5, with a weak D call TRBD1 (6 bases). Trimming took off 4 bases at V and 5 bases at J, with 17 bases between the two ends. Germline lookup yields CDR1 LNHDA and CDR2 SQIVND (reference sequence). CDR3 size: 15 residues.

Worth noting for this clonotype: This likely comes from a read error, as the CDR3 has no conserved phenylalanine or tryptophan at its end. The chain combines TRBV30 with TRBJ2-3; 8 nucleotides line up with TRBD1. The CDR3 spans 13 residues. The V gene's germline CDR1 is GTSNPN and CDR2 SVGIG (reference sequence). Germline trimming cut 1 base from V and 3 bases from J; bases unmatched to any gene: 0. The CDR3 spells CAWSGQGTDTQYS. The CDR3 region has the DNA TGTGCCTGGAGTGGACAGGGGACAGATACGCAGTATTCT.

This clonotype was seen at least ten times. V gene TRBV7-3 combines with J gene TRBJ2-7; tentatively, D is TRBD1 (7 bases). V lost 4 bases, J lost 6 bases, and 10 bases lay in between. In germline, CDR1 is SGHTA, CDR2 FQGTGA. This CDR3 is 12 amino acids long. The CDR3: CASSSQGGEQYF. For the CDR3, the DNA is TGTGCCAGCAGCTCTCAGGGGGGCGAGCAGTACTTC.

The V and J genes are TRBV6-5 and TRBJ1-1; the D is unclear. Per the germline V gene, CDR1 is MNHEY and CDR2 is SVGAGI. V was shortened by 2 bases and J by 7 bases, with 8 bases between the two germline ends. The CDR3 is 12 amino acids. The CDR3 coding sequence is TGTGCCAGCAGTTACGTTCCGGGTGAAGCTTTCTTT. It codes for CASSYVPGEAFF.

The chain links TRBV7-9 to TRBJ2-1; possible D gene TRBD2, 6 bases. The V and J ends lost 5 bases and 5 bases respectively, with 13 bases between them. CDR1 is SEHNR, CDR2 FQNEAQ, per germline (reference sequence). This CDR3 contains 14 residues. CDR3 coding DNA: TGTGCCAGCAGCCCCCGGGGACTTCACAATGAGCAGTTCTTC. Its translation is CASSPRGLHNEQFF.

This chain links TRBV24-1 with TRBJ1-5, with 8 nucleotides matching TRBD1. CDR1 is KGHDR, CDR2 SFDVKD, per germline. The ends lost 1 base at V and 13 bases at J; junction bases unmatched: 5. There are 13 residues in the CDR3. The CDR3 bases are TGTGCCACCAGTGATTTTAGTGACAGGGGACAGCATTTT. This gives the protein CATSDFSDRGQHF.

The rearrangement links TRBV5-1 to TRBJ2-1; D perhaps matches TRBD1 (6 bases). Looked up from germline, CDR1 is SGHRS and CDR2 is YFSETQ. Trimming removed 5 bases from V and 2 bases from J, with 14 bases in between. The CDR3 contains 15 residues. Here the CDR3 reads CASSSGGGPYNEQFF. The DNA of the CDR3 is TGCGCCAGCAGTTCTGGGGGCGGACCCTACAATGAGCAGTTCTTC. Full variable domain (outside the CDR3, taken from reference TRBV5-1 and TRBJ2-1): KAGVTQTPRYLIKTRGQQVTLSCSPISGHRSVSWYQQTPGQGLQFLFEYFSETQRNKGNFPGRFSGRQFSNSRSEMNVSTLELGDSALYLCASSSGGGPYNEQFFGPGTRLTVL.

This chain connects TRBV7-2 to TRBJ1-1; D is undetermined. This CDR3 region has 14 residues. V lost 5 bases and J 5 bases, leaving 15 bases between the germline ends. Germline lookup yields CDR1 SGHTA and CDR2 FQGNSA. The CDR3 here is CASSGRAIGTEAFF. In DNA, the CDR3 is TGTGCCAGCAGCGGACGGGCAATTGGGACTGAAGCTTTCTTT.

The chain couples TRBV7-6 to TRBJ2-2, with 13 bases that match TRBD2. The junction had 10 bases not matched to a gene; V was cut back by 5 bases and J by 7 bases. Germline V lookup: CDR1 SGHVS, CDR2 FNYEAQ. The CDR3 has 17 amino acids. The CDR3 sequence: CASSPRTSGRYGGELFF. The CDR3 region has the DNA TGTGCCAGCAGCCCCCGGACTAGCGGGAGATACGGCGGGGAGCTGTTTTTT.

This clonotype appeared many times. V and J are TRBV7-8 and TRBJ2-2, with 11 bases that match TRBD2. V shed 2 bases and J 5 bases; nucleotides not matched to a gene: 7. The CDR3 runs 17 residues. Per the germline V gene, CDR1 is SGHVS and CDR2 is FQNEAQ. The CDR3 DNA reads TGTGCCAGCAGCTTACTAGCGGGAGGAGTTATTACCGGGGAGCTGTTTTTT. Encoded protein: CASSLLAGGVITGELFF.

J is TRBJ2-1 and V is TRBV7-2; a possible D gene is TRBD2 (5 bases). CDR1 SGHTA and CDR2 FQGNSA come from the germline V gene. This CDR3 spans 14 amino acids. With 7 bases removed from V and 4 bases from J, the gap between germline ends came to 14 bases. The CDR3 protein is CASIQGGFYNEQFF. The CDR3 DNA sequence: TGTGCCAGCATCCAAGGAGGCTTTTACAATGAGCAGTTCTTC. Full variable domain (missing parts from reference TRBV7-2 and TRBJ2-1): GAGVSQSPSNKVTEKGKDVELRCDPISGHTALYWYRQSLGQGLEFLIYFQGNSAPDKSGLPSDRFSAERTGGSVSTLTIQRTQQEDSAVYLCASIQGGFYNEQFFGPGTRLTVL.

The V call is TRBV6-2 or TRBV6-3, the J call TRBJ2-5, with D perhaps matching TRBD2 (5 bases). This CDR3 comprises 13 residues. Germline V gives CDR1 MNHEY, CDR2 SVGEGT. V shed 0 bases and J shed 6 bases, with 8 bases lying between them. The CDR3 DNA is TGTGCCAGCAGTTACTCGGGAGTCCAGACCCAGTACTTC. Translated, it gives CASSYSGVQTQYF.